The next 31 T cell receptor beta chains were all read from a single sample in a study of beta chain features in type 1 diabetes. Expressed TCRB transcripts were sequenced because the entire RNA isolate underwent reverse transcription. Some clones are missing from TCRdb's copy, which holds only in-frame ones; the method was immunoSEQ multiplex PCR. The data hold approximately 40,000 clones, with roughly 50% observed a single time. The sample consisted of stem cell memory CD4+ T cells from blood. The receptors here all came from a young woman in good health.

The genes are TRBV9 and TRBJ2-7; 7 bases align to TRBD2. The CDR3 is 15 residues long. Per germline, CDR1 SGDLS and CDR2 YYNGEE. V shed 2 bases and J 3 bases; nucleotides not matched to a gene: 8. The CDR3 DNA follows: TGTGCCAGCAGCGTGTCCCGGGACTATAACTACGAGCAGTACTTC. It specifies CASSVSRDYNYEQYF.

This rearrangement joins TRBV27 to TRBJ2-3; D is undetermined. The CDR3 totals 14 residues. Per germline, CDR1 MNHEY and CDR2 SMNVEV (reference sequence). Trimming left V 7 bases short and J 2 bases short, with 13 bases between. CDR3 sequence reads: CASTIRQATDTQYF. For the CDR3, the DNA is TGTGCCAGCACCATTCGACAAGCCACAGATACGCAGTATTTT.

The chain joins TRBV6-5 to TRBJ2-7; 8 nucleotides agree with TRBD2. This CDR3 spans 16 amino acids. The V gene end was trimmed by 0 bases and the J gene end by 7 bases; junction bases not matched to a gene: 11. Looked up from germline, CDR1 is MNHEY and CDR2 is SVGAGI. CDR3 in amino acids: CASSYSFTGRGGEQYF. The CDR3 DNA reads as TGTGCCAGCAGTTACTCTTTTACAGGTCGGGGGGGTGAGCAGTACTTC.

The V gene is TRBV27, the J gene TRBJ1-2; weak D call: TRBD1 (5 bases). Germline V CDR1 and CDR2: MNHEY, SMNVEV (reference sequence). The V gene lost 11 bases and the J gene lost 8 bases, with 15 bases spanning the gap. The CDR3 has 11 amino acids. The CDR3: CACGGLYGYTF. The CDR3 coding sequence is TGTGCCTGCGGGGGTCTCTACGGCTACACCTTC.

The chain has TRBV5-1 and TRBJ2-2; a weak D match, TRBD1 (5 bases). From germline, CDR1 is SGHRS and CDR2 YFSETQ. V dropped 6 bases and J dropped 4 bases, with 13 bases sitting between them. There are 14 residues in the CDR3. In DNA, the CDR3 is TGCGCCAGCACCCAACAGGATATCACCGGGGAGCTGTTTTTT. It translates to CASTQQDITGELFF.

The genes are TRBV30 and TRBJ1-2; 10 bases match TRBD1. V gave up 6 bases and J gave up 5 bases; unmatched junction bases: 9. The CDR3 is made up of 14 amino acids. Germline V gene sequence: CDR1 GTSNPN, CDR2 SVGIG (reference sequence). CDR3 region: CACRQGAGFYGYTF. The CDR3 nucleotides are TGTGCCTGCAGACAGGGGGCTGGATTTTATGGCTACACCTTC.

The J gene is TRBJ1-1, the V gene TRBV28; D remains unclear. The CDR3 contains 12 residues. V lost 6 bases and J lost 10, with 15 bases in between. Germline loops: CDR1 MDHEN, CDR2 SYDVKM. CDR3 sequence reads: CASSESRFGAFF. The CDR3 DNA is TGTGCCAGCAGCGAGAGCCGTTTTGGAGCTTTCTTT.

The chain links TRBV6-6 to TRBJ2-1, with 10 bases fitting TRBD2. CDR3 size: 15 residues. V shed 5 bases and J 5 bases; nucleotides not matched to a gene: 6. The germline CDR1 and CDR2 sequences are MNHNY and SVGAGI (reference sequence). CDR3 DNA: TGTGCCAGCAGTAGACTAGCGGGTATCGACAATGAGCAGTTCTTC. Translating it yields CASSRLAGIDNEQFF.

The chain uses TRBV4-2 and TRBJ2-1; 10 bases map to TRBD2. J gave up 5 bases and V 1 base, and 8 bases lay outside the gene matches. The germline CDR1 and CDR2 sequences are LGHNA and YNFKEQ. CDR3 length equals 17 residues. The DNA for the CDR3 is TGTGCCAGCAGCCAAGCATTGGGGACTAGCGCGAACAATGAGCAGTTCTTC. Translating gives CASSQALGTSANNEQFF.

CDR3 in amino acids: CASSPRQGYNEQFF. Written as DNA, the CDR3 is TGTGCCAGCTCACCGCGACAGGGCTACAATGAGCAGTTCTTC. The chain carries TRBV18 and TRBJ2-1; 7 positions match TRBD1. CDR3 length: 14 amino acids. Unmatched junction bases numbered 2, after V lost 3 bases and J lost 3 bases. Germline assignment: CDR1 KGHSH and CDR2 LQKENI.

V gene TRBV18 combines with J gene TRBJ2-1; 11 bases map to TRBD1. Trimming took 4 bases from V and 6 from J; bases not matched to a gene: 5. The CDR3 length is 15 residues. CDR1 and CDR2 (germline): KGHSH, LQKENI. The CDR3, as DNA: TGTGCCAGCTCACTGGGACAGGGGGAATTCAATGAGCAGTTCTTC. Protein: CASSLGQGEFNEQFF. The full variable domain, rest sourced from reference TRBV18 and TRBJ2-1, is NAGVMQNPRHLVRRRGQEARLRCSPMKGHSHVYWYRQLPEEGLKFMVYLQKENIIDESGMPKERFSAEFPKEGPSILRIQQVVRGDSAAYFCASSLGQGEFNEQFFGPGTRLTVL.

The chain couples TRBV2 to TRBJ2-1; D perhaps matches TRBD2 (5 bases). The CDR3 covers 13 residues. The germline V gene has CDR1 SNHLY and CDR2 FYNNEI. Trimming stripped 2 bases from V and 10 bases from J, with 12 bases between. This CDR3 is CASSEQAPGEQFF. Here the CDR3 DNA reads TGTGCCAGCAGTGAACAGGCCCCGGGGGAGCAGTTCTTC.

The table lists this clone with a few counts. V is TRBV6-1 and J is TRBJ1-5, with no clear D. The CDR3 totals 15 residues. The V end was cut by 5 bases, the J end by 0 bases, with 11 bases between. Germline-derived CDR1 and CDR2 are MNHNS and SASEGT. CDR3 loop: CASSHQALSNQPQHF. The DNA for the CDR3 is TGTGCCAGCAGTCATCAGGCTCTTAGCAATCAGCCCCAGCATTTT.

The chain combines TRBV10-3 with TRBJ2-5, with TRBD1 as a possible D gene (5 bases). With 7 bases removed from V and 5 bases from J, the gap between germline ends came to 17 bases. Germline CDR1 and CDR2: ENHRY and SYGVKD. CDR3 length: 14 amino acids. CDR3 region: CAIKGNGDEETQYF. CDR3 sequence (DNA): TGTGCCATCAAGGGGAACGGTGATGAGGAGACCCAGTACTTC.

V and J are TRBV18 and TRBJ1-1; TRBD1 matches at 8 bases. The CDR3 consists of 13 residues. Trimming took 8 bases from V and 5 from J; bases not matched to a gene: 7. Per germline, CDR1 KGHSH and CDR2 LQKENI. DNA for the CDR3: TGTGCCAGCCAAGGACAGGGTGGGACTGAAGCTTTCTTT. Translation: CASQGQGGTEAFF. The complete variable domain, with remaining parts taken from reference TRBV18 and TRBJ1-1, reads NAGVMQNPRHLVRRRGQEARLRCSPMKGHSHVYWYRQLPEEGLKFMVYLQKENIIDESGMPKERFSAEFPKEGPSILRIQQVVRGDSAAYFCASQGQGGTEAFFGQGTRLTVV.

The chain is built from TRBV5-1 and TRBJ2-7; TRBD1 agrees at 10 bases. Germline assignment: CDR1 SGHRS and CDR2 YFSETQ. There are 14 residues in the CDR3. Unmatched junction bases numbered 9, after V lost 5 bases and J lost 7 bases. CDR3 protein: CASSSRDRGWEQYF. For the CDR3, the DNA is TGCGCCAGCAGTTCTCGGGACAGGGGATGGGAGCAGTACTTC.

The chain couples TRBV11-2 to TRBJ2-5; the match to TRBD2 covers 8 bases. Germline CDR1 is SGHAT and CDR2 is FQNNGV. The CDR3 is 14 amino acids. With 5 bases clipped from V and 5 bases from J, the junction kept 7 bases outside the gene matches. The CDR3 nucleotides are TGTGCCAGCAGCGTCGGGGGCGGGGGGGAGACCCAGTACTTC. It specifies CASSVGGGGETQYF.

The CDR3 DNA follows: TGCGCCAGCAGCTGGACGAGGGACTATGGCTACACCTTC. Translated: CASSWTRDYGYTF. The rearrangement links TRBV5-1 to TRBJ1-2; D unclear. Trimming pared 3 bases from V and 3 bases from J, leaving 9 bases between. Germline loops: CDR1 SGHRS, CDR2 YFSETQ. The CDR3 covers 13 residues.

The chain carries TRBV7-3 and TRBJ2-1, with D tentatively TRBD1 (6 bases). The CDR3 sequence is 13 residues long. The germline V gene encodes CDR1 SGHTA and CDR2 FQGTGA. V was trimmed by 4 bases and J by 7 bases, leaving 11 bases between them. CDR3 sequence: CASSWTETNEQFF. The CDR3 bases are TGTGCCAGCAGCTGGACAGAGACGAATGAGCAGTTCTTC. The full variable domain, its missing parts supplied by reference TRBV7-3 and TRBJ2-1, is GAGVSQTPSNKVTEKGKYVELRCDPISGHTALYWYRQSLGQGPEFLIYFQGTGAADDSGLPNDRFFAVRPEGSVSTLKIQRTERGDSAVYLCASSWTETNEQFFGPGTRLTVL.

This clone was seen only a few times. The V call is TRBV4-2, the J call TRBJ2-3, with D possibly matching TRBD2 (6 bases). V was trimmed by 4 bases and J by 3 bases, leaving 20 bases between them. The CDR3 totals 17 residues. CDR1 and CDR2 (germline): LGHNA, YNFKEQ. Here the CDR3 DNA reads TGTGCCAGCAGCCCTCCCCCCGGGACTCCTCAGACAGATACGCAGTATTTT. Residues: CASSPPPGTPQTDTQYF.

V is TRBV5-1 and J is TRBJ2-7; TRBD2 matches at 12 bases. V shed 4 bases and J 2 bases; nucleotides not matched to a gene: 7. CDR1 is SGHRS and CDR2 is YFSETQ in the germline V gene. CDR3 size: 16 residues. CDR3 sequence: CASSPRTSGDPYEQYF. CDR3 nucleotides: TGCGCCAGCAGCCCTAGGACTAGCGGGGATCCCTACGAGCAGTACTTC.

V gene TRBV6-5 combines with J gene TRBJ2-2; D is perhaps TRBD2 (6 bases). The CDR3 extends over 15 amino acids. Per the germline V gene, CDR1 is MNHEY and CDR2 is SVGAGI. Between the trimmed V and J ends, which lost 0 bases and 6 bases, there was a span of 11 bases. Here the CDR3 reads CASSYSRGKAGELFF. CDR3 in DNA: TGTGCCAGCAGTTACTCTCGGGGGAAAGCCGGGGAGCTGTTTTTT.

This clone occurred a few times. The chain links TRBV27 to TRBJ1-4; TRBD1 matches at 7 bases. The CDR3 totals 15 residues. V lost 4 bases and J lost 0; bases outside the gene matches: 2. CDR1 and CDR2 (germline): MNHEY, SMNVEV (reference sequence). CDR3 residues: CASSSGQSTNEKLFF. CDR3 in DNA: TGTGCCAGCAGTTCGGGACAGTCAACTAATGAAAAACTGTTTTTT. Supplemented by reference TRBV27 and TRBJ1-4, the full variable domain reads EAQVTQNPRYLITVTGKKLTVTCSQNMNHEYMSWYRQDPGLGLRQIYYSMNVEVTDKGDVPEGYKVSRKEKRNFPLILESPSPNQTSLYFCASSSGQSTNEKLFFGSGTQLSVL.

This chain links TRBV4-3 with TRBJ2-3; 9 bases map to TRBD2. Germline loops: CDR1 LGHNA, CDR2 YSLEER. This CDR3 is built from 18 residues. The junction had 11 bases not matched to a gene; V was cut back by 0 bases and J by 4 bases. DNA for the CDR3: TGCGCCAGCAGCCAAGATCCGCCGGGACTAGCTAGCCCAGATACGCAGTATTTT. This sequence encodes CASSQDPPGLASPDTQYF.

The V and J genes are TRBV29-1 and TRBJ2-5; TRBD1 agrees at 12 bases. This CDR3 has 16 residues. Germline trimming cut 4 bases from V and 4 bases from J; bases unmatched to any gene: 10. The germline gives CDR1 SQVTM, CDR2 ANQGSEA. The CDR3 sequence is CSVAVRDRGRGETQYF. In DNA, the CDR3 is TGCAGCGTTGCTGTCCGGGACAGGGGGCGTGGAGAGACCCAGTACTTC.

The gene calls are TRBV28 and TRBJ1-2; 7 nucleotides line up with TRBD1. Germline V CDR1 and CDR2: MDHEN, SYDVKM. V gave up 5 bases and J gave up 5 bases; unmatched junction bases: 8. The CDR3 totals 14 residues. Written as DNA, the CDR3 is TGTGCCAGCAGTCCGGGACAGAACACGTATGGCTACACCTTC. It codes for CASSPGQNTYGYTF.

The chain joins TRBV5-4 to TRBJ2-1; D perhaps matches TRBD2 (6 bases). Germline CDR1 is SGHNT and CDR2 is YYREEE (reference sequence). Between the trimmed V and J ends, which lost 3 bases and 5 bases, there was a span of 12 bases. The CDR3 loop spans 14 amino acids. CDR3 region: CASSSGVADNEQFF. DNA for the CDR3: TGTGCCAGCAGCTCGGGGGTAGCAGACAATGAGCAGTTCTTC. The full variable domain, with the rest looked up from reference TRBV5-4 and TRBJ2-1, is ETGVTQSPTHLIKTRGQQVTLRCSSQSGHNTVSWYQQALGQGPQFIFQYYREEENGRGNFPPRFSGLQFPNYSSELNVNALELDDSALYLCASSSGVADNEQFFGPGTRLTVL.

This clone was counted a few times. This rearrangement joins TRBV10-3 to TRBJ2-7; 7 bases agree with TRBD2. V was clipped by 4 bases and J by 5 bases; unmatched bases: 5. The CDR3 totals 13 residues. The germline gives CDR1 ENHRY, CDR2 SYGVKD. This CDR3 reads CAISGGGRDEQYF. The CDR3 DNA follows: TGTGCCATCAGTGGGGGCGGGAGAGACGAGCAGTACTTC.

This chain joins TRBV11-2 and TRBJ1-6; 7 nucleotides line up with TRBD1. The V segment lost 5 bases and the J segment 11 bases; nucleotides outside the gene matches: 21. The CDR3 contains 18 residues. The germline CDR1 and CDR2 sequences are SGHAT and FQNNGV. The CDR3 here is CASSPRPWTGLNHPPLHF. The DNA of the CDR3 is TGTGCCAGCAGCCCCCGGCCATGGACAGGTCTTAACCATCCACCCCTCCACTTT.

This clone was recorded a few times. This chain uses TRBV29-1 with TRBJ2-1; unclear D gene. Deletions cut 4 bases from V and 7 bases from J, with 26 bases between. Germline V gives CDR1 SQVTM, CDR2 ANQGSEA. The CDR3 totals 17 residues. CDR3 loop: CSVGAPMGGRLRNEQFF. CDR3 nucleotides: TGCAGCGTTGGGGCCCCGATGGGTGGGCGCCTCAGGAATGAGCAGTTCTTC.

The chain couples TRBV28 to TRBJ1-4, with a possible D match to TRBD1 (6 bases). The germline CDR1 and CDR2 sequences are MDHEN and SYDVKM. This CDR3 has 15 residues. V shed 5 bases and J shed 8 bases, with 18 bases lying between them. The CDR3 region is CASSLFRGVGEKLFF. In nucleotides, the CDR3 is TGTGCCAGCAGTCTCTTCAGGGGAGTCGGCGAAAAACTGTTTTTT.